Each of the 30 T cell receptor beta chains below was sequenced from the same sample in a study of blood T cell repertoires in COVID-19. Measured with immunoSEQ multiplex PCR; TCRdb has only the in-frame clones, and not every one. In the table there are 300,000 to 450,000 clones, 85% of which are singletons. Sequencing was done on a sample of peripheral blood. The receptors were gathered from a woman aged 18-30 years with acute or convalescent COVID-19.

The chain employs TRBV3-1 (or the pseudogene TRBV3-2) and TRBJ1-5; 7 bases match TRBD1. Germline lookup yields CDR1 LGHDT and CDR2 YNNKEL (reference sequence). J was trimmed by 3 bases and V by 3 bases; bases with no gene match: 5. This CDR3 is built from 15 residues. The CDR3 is CASSHSGTDNQPQHF. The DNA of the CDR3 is TGTGCCAGCAGCCATTCCGGGACAGACAATCAGCCCCAGCATTTT.

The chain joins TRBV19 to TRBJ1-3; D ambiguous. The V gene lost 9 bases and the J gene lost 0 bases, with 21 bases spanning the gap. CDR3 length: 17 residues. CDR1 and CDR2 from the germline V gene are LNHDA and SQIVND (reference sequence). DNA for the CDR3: TGTGCCAGCACTATAGGAGGGAACGCGGGCTCTGGAAACACCATATATTTT. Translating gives CASTIGGNAGSGNTIYF.

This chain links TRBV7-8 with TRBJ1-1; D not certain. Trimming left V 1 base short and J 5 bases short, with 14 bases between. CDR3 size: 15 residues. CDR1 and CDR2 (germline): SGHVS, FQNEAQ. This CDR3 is CASSLGERGGTEAFF. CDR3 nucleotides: TGTGCCAGCAGCTTAGGTGAGCGGGGAGGTACTGAAGCTTTCTTT.

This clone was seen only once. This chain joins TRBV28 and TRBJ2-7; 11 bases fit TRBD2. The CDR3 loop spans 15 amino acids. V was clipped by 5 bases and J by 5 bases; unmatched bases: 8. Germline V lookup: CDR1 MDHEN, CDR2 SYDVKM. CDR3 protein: CASSGTTSGINEQYF. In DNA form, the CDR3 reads TGTGCCAGCAGTGGAACGACTAGCGGGATAAACGAGCAGTACTTC.

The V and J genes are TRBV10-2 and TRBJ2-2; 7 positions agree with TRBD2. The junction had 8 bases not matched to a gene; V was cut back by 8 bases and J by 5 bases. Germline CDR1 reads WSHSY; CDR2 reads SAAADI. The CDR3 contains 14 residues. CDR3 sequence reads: CASGGVIGTGELFF. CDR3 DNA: TGCGCCAGCGGGGGGGTCATCGGAACCGGGGAGCTGTTTTTT.

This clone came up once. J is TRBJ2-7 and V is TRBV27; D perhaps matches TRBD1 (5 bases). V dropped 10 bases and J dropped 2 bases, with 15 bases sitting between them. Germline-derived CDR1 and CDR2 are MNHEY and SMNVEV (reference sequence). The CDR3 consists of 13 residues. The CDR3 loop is CATAPTATYEQYF. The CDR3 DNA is TGTGCCACCGCCCCGACAGCCACCTACGAGCAGTACTTC.

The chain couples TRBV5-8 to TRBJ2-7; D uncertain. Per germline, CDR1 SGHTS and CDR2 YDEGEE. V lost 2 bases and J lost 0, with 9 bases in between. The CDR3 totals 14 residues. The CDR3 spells CASSFPPGSYEQYF. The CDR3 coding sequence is TGTGCCAGCAGCTTTCCCCCCGGCTCCTACGAGCAGTACTTC.

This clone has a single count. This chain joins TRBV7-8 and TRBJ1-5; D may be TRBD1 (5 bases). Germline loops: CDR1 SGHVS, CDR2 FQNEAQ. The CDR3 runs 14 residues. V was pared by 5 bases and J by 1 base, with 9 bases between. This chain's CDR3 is CASSPGGSNQPQHF. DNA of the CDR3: TGTGCCAGCAGCCCCGGGGGGAGCAATCAGCCCCAGCATTTT. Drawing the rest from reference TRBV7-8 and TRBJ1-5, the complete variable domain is GAGVSQSPRYKVAKRGQDVALRCDPISGHVSLFWYQQALGQGPEFLTYFQNEAQLDKSGLPSDRFFAERPEGSVSTLKIQRTQQEDSAVYLCASSPGGSNQPQHFGDGTRLSIL.

The CDR3 DNA sequence: TGTGCCAGCAGCGTAGAGGCAGGCTATGGCTACACCTTC. It is translated as CASSVEAGYGYTF. V usage is TRBV9 and J usage is TRBJ1-2; no firm D call. The V end lost 0 bases, the J end lost 4 bases, and 7 bases lay between the germline ends. Germline V gene data show CDR1 as SGDLS and CDR2 as YYNGEE. CDR3 length equals 13 residues. The complete variable domain, with remaining parts taken from reference TRBV9 and TRBJ1-2, reads DSGVTQTPKHLITATGQRVTLRCSPRSGDLSVYWYQQSLDQGLQFLIQYYNGEERAKGNILERFSAQQFPDLHSELNLSSLELGDSALYFCASSVEAGYGYTFGSGTRLTVV.

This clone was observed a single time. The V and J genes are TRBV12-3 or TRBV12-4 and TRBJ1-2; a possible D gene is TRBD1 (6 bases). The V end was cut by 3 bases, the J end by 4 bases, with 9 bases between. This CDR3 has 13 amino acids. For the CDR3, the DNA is TGTGCCAGCAGTTTTCGACAGGTCTATGGCTACACCTTC. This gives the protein CASSFRQVYGYTF.

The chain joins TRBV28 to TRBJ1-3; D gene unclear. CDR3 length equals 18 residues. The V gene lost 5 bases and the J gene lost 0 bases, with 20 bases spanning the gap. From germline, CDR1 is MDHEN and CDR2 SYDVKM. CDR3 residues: CASSPLRRASVSGNTIYF. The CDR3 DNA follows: TGTGCCAGCAGTCCCCTAAGGAGGGCTAGTGTCTCTGGAAACACCATATATTTT.

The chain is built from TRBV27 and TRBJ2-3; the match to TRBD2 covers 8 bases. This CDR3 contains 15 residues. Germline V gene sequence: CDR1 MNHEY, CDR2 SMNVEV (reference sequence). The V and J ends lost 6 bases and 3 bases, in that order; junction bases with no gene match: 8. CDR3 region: CASRLARGRTDTQYF. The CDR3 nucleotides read TGTGCCAGCAGGCTTGCTCGCGGGAGGACAGATACGCAGTATTTT.

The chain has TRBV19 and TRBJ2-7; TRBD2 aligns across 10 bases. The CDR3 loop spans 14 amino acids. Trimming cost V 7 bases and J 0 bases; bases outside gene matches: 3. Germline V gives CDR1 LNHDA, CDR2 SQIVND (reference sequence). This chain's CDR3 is CASKASGSSYEQYF. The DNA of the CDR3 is TGTGCCAGTAAGGCTAGCGGGAGCTCCTACGAGCAGTACTTC.

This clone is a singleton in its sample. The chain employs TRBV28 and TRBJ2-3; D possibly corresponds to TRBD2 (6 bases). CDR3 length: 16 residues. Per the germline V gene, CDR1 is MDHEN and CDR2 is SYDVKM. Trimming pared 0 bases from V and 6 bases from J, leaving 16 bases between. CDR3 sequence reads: CASSLWDGRGSDTQYF. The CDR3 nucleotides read TGTGCCAGCAGTTTATGGGACGGGAGAGGTTCGGATACGCAGTATTTT.

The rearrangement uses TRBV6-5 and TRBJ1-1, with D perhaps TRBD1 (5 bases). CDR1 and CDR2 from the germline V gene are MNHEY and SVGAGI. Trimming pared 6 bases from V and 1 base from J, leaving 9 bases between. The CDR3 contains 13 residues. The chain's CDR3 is CASRNRRNTEAFF. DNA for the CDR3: TGTGCCAGCAGAAACAGGAGGAACACTGAAGCTTTCTTT.

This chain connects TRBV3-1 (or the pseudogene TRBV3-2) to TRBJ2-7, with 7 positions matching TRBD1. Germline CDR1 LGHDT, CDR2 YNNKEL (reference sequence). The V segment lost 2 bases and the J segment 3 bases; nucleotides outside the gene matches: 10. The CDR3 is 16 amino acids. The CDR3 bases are TGTGCCAGCAGCCAATCTGAGGGGGCGCGTGTCTACGAGCAGTACTTC. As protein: CASSQSEGARVYEQYF.

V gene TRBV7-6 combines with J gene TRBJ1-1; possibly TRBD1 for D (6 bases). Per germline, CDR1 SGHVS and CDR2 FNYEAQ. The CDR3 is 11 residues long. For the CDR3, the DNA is TGTGCGGTGGGACAGAACACTGAAGCTTTCTTT. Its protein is CAVGQNTEAFF.

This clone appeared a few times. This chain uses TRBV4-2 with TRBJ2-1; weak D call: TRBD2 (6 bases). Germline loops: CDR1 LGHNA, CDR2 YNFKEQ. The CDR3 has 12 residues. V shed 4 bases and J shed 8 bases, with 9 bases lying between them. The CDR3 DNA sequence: TGTGCCAGCAGCCGGACGGGGGATGAGCAGTTCTTC. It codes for CASSRTGDEQFF.

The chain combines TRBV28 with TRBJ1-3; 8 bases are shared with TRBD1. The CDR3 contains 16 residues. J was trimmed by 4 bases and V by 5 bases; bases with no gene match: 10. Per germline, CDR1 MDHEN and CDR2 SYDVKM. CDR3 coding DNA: TGTGCCAGCAGTCCCTGGACAGGGAGGGCGGGAAACACCATATATTTT. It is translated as CASSPWTGRAGNTIYF.

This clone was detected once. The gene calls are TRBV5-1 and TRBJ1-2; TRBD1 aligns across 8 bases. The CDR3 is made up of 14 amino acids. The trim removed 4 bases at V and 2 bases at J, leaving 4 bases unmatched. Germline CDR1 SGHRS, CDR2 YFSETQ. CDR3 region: CASSAGQGNYGYTF. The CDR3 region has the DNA TGCGCCAGCAGCGCCGGACAGGGCAACTATGGCTACACCTTC.

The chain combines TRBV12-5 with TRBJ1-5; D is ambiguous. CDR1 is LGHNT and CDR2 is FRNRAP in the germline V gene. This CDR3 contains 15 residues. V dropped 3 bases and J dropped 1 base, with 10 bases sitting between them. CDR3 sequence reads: CASGLTGKSNQPQHF. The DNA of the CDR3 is TGTGCTAGTGGTTTAACGGGGAAGAGCAATCAGCCCCAGCATTTT.

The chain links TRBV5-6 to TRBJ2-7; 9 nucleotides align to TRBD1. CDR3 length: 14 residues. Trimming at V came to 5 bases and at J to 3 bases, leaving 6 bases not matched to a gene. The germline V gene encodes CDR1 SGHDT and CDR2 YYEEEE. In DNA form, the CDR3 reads TGTGCCAGCAGTTGGGGACAGGGTAGCTACGAGCAGTACTTC. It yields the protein CASSWGQGSYEQYF.

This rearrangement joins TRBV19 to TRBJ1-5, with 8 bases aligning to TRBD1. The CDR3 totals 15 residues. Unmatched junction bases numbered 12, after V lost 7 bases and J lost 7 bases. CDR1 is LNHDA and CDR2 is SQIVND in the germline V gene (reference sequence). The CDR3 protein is CASIKGRGLQQPQHF. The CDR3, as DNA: TGTGCCAGTATCAAGGGCAGGGGGCTCCAACAGCCCCAGCATTTT.

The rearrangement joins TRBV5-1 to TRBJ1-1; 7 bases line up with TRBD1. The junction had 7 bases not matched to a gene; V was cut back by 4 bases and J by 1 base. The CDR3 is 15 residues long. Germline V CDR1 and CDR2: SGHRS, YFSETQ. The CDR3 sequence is CASSADRVRNTEAFF. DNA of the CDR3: TGCGCCAGCAGCGCCGACAGGGTCCGGAACACTGAAGCTTTCTTT.

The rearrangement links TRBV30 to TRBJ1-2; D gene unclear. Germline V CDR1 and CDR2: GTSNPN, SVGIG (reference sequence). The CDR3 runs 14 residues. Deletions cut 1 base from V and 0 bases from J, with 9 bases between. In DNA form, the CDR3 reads TGTGCCTGGAGTGGGTCTACAGCTAACTATGGCTACACCTTC. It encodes CAWSGSTANYGYTF.

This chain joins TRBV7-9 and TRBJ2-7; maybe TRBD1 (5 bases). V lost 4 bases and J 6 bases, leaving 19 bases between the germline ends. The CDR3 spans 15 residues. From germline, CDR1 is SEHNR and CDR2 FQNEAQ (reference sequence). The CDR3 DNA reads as TGTGCCAGCAGCTCTCGGGTGGACACACTCGGCGAGCAGTACTTC. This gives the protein CASSSRVDTLGEQYF.

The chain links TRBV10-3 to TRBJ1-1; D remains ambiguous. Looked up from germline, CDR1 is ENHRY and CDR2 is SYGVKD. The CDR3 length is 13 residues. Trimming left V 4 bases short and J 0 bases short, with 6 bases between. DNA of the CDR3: TGTGCCATCAGTGCGGAGATGAACACTGAAGCTTTCTTT. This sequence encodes CAISAEMNTEAFF.

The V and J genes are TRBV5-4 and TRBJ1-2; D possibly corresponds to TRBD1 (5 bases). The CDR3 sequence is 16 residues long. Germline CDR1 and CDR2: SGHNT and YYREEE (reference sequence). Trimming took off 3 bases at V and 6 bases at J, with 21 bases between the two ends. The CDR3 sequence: CASSSTPGLKPHGYTF. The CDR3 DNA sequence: TGTGCCAGCAGCTCGACGCCGGGACTCAAACCTCATGGCTACACCTTC. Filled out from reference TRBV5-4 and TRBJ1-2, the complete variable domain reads ETGVTQSPTHLIKTRGQQVTLRCSSQSGHNTVSWYQQALGQGPQFIFQYYREEENGRGNFPPRFSGLQFPNYSSELNVNALELDDSALYLCASSSTPGLKPHGYTFGSGTRLTVV.

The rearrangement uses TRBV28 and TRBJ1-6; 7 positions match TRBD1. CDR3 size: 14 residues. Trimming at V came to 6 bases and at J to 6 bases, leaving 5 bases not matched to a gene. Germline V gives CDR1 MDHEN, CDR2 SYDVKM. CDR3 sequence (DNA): TGTGCCAGCAGCCCTGGACAGGTTAATTCACCCCTCCACTTT. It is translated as CASSPGQVNSPLHF.

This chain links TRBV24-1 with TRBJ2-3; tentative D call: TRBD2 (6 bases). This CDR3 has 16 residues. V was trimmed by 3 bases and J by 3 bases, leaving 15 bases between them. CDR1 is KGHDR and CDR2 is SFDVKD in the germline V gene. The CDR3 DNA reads TGTGCCACCAGTGATCCCACGGGGGATTGGACAGATACGCAGTATTTT. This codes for CATSDPTGDWTDTQYF.